Each of the 22 T cell receptor beta chains below was sequenced from the same sample in a study of blood T cells in healthy people across ages. Next came a second PCR, run for about 7 to 11 cycles, which used a sample-barcoded 5' primer along with a J-beta primer mix. MiXCR, applied by TCRdb to the 5' RACE reads, yields one record per CDR3 protein. The data contain about 1,800,000 distinct CDR3 sequences, approximately 30% of them singletons. Sequencing was carried out using blood. The receptors originated from a woman younger than 45 in good health.

V gene TRBV12-3 or TRBV12-4 combines with J gene TRBJ1-2; the D gene is possibly TRBD1 (5 bases). This CDR3 is 15 amino acids long. V dropped 3 bases and J dropped 2 bases, with 13 bases sitting between them. CDR3 residues: CASSFTPGRNYGYTF. In DNA form, the CDR3 reads TGTGCCAGCAGTTTTACCCCAGGGCGCAACTATGGCTACACCTTC.

CDR3 protein: CASSAGEPYEQYF. CDR3 bases: TGTGCCAGCAGTGCGGGGGAACCCTACGAGCAGTACTTC. The chain links TRBV25-1 to TRBJ2-7; a weak D match, TRBD2 (6 bases). This CDR3 region has 13 residues. The V gene lost 4 bases and the J gene lost 2 bases, with 9 bases spanning the gap. CDR1 is MGHDK and CDR2 is SYGVNS in the germline V gene.

The chain has TRBV2 and TRBJ1-1, with D perhaps matching TRBD1 (5 bases). This CDR3 has 15 amino acids. Trimming pared 4 bases from V and 1 base from J, leaving 13 bases between. CDR1 SNHLY and CDR2 FYNNEI come from the germline V gene. The DNA of the CDR3 is TGTGCCAGCAGTGCCGACAGAATCCAGAACACTGAAGCTTTCTTT. It encodes CASSADRIQNTEAFF.

This clonotype has a count of ten or more. CDR3 sequence: CASSGTGDEKLFF. As DNA, the CDR3 is TGCGCCAGCAGCGGGACAGGGGACGAAAAACTGTTTTTT. This chain connects TRBV5-1 to TRBJ1-4; 10 bases match TRBD1. This CDR3 has 13 amino acids. Per the germline V gene, CDR1 is SGHRS and CDR2 is YFSETQ. The V and J ends lost 4 bases and 8 bases, in that order; junction bases with no gene match: 2.

A few counts support this clonotype. The chain is built from TRBV4-1 and TRBJ2-7; 7 nucleotides agree with TRBD1. The CDR3 is made up of 15 amino acids. J gave up 3 bases and V 4 bases, and 9 bases lay outside the gene matches. Germline lookup yields CDR1 MGHRA and CDR2 YSYEKL. The CDR3 reads CASSRGPGQNYEQYF. Here the CDR3 DNA reads TGCGCCAGCAGCCGAGGACCGGGACAGAACTACGAGCAGTACTTC.

The rearrangement uses TRBV6-6 and TRBJ1-3; TRBD1 is a possible D gene (6 bases). Trimming removed 6 bases at V and 3 bases at J, with 12 bases between. This CDR3 is 14 amino acids long. The germline V gene has CDR1 MNHNY and CDR2 SVGAGI (reference sequence). Here the CDR3 DNA reads TGTGCCAGCAGGACAGGACCGGGTGGAAACACCATATATTTT. This gives the protein CASRTGPGGNTIYF.

The CDR3 protein is CASSSQRAGSNQPQHF. CDR3 DNA sequence: TGTGCCAGCAGTTCCCAAAGGGCGGGTAGCAATCAGCCCCAGCATTTT. The chain employs TRBV27 and TRBJ1-5; D not certain. The V gene's germline CDR1 is MNHEY and CDR2 SMNVEV (reference sequence). Trimming pared 4 bases from V and 0 bases from J, leaving 13 bases between. CDR3 length equals 16 residues.

With regard to this clonotype: A clone one base away is much larger, so this may be a read error. The chain joins TRBV5-1 to TRBJ2-5; TRBD2 might be the D (5 bases). Between the trimmed V and J ends, which lost 4 bases and 11 bases, there was a span of 21 bases. Germline lookup yields CDR1 SGHRS and CDR2 YFSETQ. This CDR3 has 14 amino acids. The CDR3 loop is CASSPRGENNEQYF. DNA for the CDR3: TGCGCCAGCAGCCCCCGGGGAGAGAACAATGAGCAGTACTTC.

The rearrangement uses TRBV3-1 and TRBJ2-1; 8 nucleotides line up with TRBD2. The CDR3 spans 15 residues. The junction had 9 bases not matched to a gene; V was cut back by 5 bases and J by 6 bases. The germline gives CDR1 LGHDT, CDR2 YNNKEL (reference sequence). The CDR3 is CASSWTSSTSNEQFF. CDR3 nucleotide sequence: TGTGCCAGCAGCTGGACTAGCAGCACCTCCAATGAGCAGTTCTTC.

This clonotype has only a few counts. The chain carries TRBV9 and TRBJ2-1, with 11 bases that match TRBD2. Germline values: CDR1 SGDLS, CDR2 YYNGEE. After removal of 3 bases from V and 1 base from J, the junction contained 6 bases not matched to a gene. The CDR3 contains 17 residues. CDR3 in DNA: TGTGCCAGCAGCGATCTAGCGGGGGGCGGATCCTACAATGAGCAGTTCTTC. Protein sequence: CASSDLAGGGSYNEQFF.

This clonotype turned up a few times. V is TRBV12-3 or TRBV12-4 and J is TRBJ2-5, with 7 bases fitting TRBD1. Unmatched junction bases numbered 23, after V lost 3 bases and J lost 1 base. The CDR3 consists of 21 residues. CDR3 DNA: TGTGCCAGCAGTTTGTGGTTTTGGGGGACAGATGTGACTGCTACCCAAGAGACCCAGTACTTC. Translation gives CASSLWFWGTDVTATQETQYF.

The chain couples TRBV20-1 to TRBJ2-3, with 8 bases fitting TRBD2. V lost 2 bases to trimming and J lost 0 bases; unmatched junction nucleotides: 4. In germline, CDR1 is DFQATT, CDR2 SNEGSKA (reference sequence). This CDR3 is 15 amino acids long. The CDR3 DNA follows: TGCAGTGCTAGAACGGGAGGGGATAGCACAGATACGCAGTATTTT. It is translated as CSARTGGDSTDTQYF.

Note on this clonotype: A much larger clone is a single base away; this may be a read error. The CDR3 protein is CASSEIRGTKNIQFF. In nucleotides, the CDR3 is TGTGCCAGCAGCGAGATCAGGGGAACCAAAAACATTCAGTTCTTC. The chain joins TRBV6-5 to TRBJ2-1; a possible D gene is TRBD1 (6 bases). Germline-derived CDR1 and CDR2 are MNHEY and SVGAGI. The CDR3 contains 15 residues. Between the trimmed V and J ends, which lost 6 bases and 13 bases, there was a span of 25 bases.

This chain links TRBV6-6 with TRBJ1-5; D gene unclear. Germline V gives CDR1 MNHNY, CDR2 SVGAGI (reference sequence). The V gene lost 2 bases and the J gene lost 5 bases, with 10 bases spanning the gap. This CDR3 comprises 14 residues. CDR3 coding DNA: TGTGCCAGCAGTTACCTCAATATGGATCAGCCCCAGCATTTT. This sequence encodes CASSYLNMDQPQHF.

A remark on this clonotype: It may be a read error: a sequence one base away is much more abundant. The chain carries TRBV7-3 and TRBJ2-1, with D perhaps being TRBD1 or TRBD2 (5 bases each). Trimming took off 1 base at V and 6 bases at J, with 13 bases between the two ends. This CDR3 is 15 amino acids long. The germline V gene encodes CDR1 SGHTA and CDR2 FQGTGA. The CDR3 spells CASSLIAGTVNEQFF. In nucleotides, the CDR3 is TGTGCCAGCAGCTTAATAGCCGGGACGGTCAATGAGCAGTTCTTC.

This clonotype was detected ten times or more. The CDR3 loop reads CSALPQWVEKTQYF. CDR3 in DNA: TGCAGTGCTTTACCGCAGTGGGTTGAAAAGACCCAGTACTTC. This chain links TRBV20-1 with TRBJ2-5; D is undetermined. The CDR3 contains 14 residues. V lost 5 bases and J 6 bases, leaving 19 bases between the germline ends. Germline V gives CDR1 DFQATT, CDR2 SNEGSKA (reference sequence).

In this sample, this clonotype turned up once. The chain recombines TRBV10-2 with TRBJ2-5; no reliable D call. V lost 2 bases, J lost 11 bases, and 27 bases lay in between. The CDR3 covers 17 residues. In germline, CDR1 is WSHSY, CDR2 SAAADI. The CDR3 DNA follows: TGCGCCAGCAGTGAGCTCGGACCACGTCCCTTCTACAATGAGCAGTACTTC. Amino acid sequence: CASSELGPRPFYNEQYF.

This clonotype was found many times. The chain employs TRBV15 and TRBJ2-5; possibly TRBD2 for D (6 bases). The germline V gene has CDR1 LNHNV and CDR2 YYDKDF (reference sequence). The CDR3 totals 15 residues. Trimming pared 0 bases from V and 1 base from J, leaving 9 bases between. CDR3 residues: CATSRDVGGQETQYF. As DNA, the CDR3 is TGTGCCACCAGCAGAGATGTGGGGGGCCAAGAGACCCAGTACTTC.

This clonotype showed up just a few times. The chain uses TRBV30 and TRBJ2-1, with D possibly being TRBD1 (5 bases). The V gene lost 0 bases and the J gene lost 7 bases, with 10 bases spanning the gap. Germline lookup yields CDR1 GTSNPN and CDR2 SVGIG (reference sequence). This CDR3 region has 13 residues. The CDR3 protein is CAWSVQGANEQFF. The DNA of the CDR3 is TGTGCCTGGAGTGTTCAGGGTGCGAATGAGCAGTTCTTC.

This clonotype occurred a few times. The chain links TRBV5-4 to TRBJ2-1; D is undetermined. Trimming stripped 10 bases from V and 1 base from J, with 12 bases between. From germline, CDR1 is SGHNT and CDR2 YYREEE (reference sequence). The CDR3 has 13 amino acids. CDR3 bases: TGTGCCGCACGGTCGGATTCCTACAATGAGCAGTTCTTC. Its protein product is CAARSDSYNEQFF.

The rearrangement uses TRBV29-1 and TRBJ1-2; a possible D gene is TRBD1 (6 bases). The ends were cut back, 7 bases at V and 6 bases at J, with 15 bases in the middle. The germline V gene has CDR1 SQVTM and CDR2 ANQGSEA. The CDR3 runs 12 residues. The CDR3 nucleotides are TGCAGCGCCCTCGGGGGGCGCGATGGCTACACCTTC. It encodes CSALGGRDGYTF.

This clonotype was detected only a few times. This chain links TRBV7-9 with TRBJ1-4; D not resolved. Germline assignment: CDR1 SEHNR and CDR2 FQNEAQ (reference sequence). Trimming took off 8 bases at V and 4 bases at J, with 14 bases between the two ends. The CDR3 consists of 14 residues. CDR3 loop: CASPGGPNNEKLFF. The CDR3 DNA is TGTGCCAGCCCGGGAGGGCCGAATAATGAAAAACTGTTTTTT.